The 10 T cell receptor beta chains below were found in one sample sequenced in a study of Tregs in tolerant kidney transplant recipients. Assay: immunoSEQ multiplex PCR; the TCRdb copy retains only in-frame clones and omits some. The sample yields roughly 46,000 clones, roughly 89% seen once. Sequencing input: Tregs from blood. The receptors shown here come from a human donor in good health.

The V call is TRBV2, the J call TRBJ1-1; weak D call: TRBD1 (6 bases). V was shortened by 7 bases and J by 0 bases, with 12 bases between the two germline ends. From germline, CDR1 is SNHLY and CDR2 FYNNEI. This CDR3 spans 14 amino acids. CDR3 nucleotides: TGTGCCAGCACCCATAACAGGGTGAACACTGAAGCTTTCTTT. Encoded protein: CASTHNRVNTEAFF.

The gene calls are TRBV19 and TRBJ2-5; a possible D gene is TRBD2 (5 bases). The CDR3 has 13 amino acids. Trimming pared 10 bases from V and 5 bases from J, leaving 17 bases between. Germline V lookup: CDR1 LNHDA, CDR2 SQIVND (reference sequence). CDR3 DNA sequence: TGTGCCACCTCGAGAATGAAGCGGGAGACCCAGTACTTC. Protein sequence: CATSRMKRETQYF.

The genes are TRBV5-1 and TRBJ2-7, with 8 bases aligning to TRBD1. In germline, CDR1 is SGHRS, CDR2 YFSETQ. Trimming removed 7 bases from V and 4 bases from J; junction bases left unmatched: 7. This CDR3 is built from 13 residues. This CDR3 is CASVQGAGYEQYF. CDR3 nucleotides: TGCGCCAGCGTTCAGGGGGCGGGTTACGAGCAGTACTTC. Complete variable domain (other parts from reference TRBV5-1 and TRBJ2-7): KAGVTQTPRYLIKTRGQQVTLSCSPISGHRSVSWYQQTPGQGLQFLFEYFSETQRNKGNFPGRFSGRQFSNSRSEMNVSTLELGDSALYLCASVQGAGYEQYFGPGTRLTVT.

This chain uses TRBV29-1 with TRBJ2-7; D is perhaps TRBD1 (6 bases). The CDR3 loop spans 13 amino acids. CDR1 SQVTM and CDR2 ANQGSEA come from the germline V gene. Trimming took 0 bases from V and 3 from J, leaving 9 bases between them. The CDR3 coding sequence is TGCAGCGTTGAAGATCAACAGGGCTACGAGCAGTACTTC. Its translation: CSVEDQQGYEQYF.

This sequence joins TRBV6-1 and TRBJ2-7; 12 bases are shared with TRBD2. Trimming cost V 6 bases and J 4 bases; bases outside gene matches: 7. Germline V gene data show CDR1 as MNHNS and CDR2 as SASEGT. The CDR3 contains 15 residues. CDR3 bases: TGTGCCAGCAGGGCGCTAGCGGGGGGGATGTACGAGCAGTACTTC. Residues: CASRALAGGMYEQYF.

This clone appeared a single time. The V and J genes are TRBV7-2 and TRBJ2-7, with 11 bases identical to TRBD1. Germline lookup yields CDR1 SGHTA and CDR2 FQGNSA. This CDR3 is built from 16 residues. The V gene end was trimmed by 1 base and the J gene end by 2 bases; junction bases not matched to a gene: 4. CDR3: CASSLVGTGGPYEQYF. The CDR3 nucleotides are TGTGCCAGCAGCTTAGTAGGGACAGGGGGACCCTACGAGCAGTACTTC. Variable domain in full (rest from reference TRBV7-2 and TRBJ2-7): GAGVSQSPSNKVTEKGKDVELRCDPISGHTALYWYRQSLGQGLEFLIYFQGNSAPDKSGLPSDRFSAERTGGSVSTLTIQRTQQEDSAVYLCASSLVGTGGPYEQYFGPGTRLTVT.

The chain carries TRBV6-1 and TRBJ1-1; D is perhaps TRBD1 (5 bases). The germline V gene has CDR1 MNHNS and CDR2 SASEGT. The CDR3 extends over 13 amino acids. Trimming took 6 bases from V and 1 from J, leaving 9 bases between them. The CDR3 protein is CASRLQGNTEAFF. For the CDR3, the DNA is TGTGCCAGCAGACTCCAGGGGAACACTGAAGCTTTCTTT.

The rearrangement links TRBV7-2 to TRBJ1-4; 7 nucleotides agree with TRBD1. With V trimmed by 7 bases and J by 7 bases, 12 bases remained unmatched. This CDR3 region has 15 residues. From germline, CDR1 is SGHTA and CDR2 FQGNSA. Here the CDR3 reads CASKKIGTVSEKLFF. CDR3 DNA sequence: TGTGCCAGCAAAAAAATCGGGACAGTGAGTGAAAAACTGTTTTTT.

This chain links TRBV7-8 with TRBJ1-1; D gene ambiguous. Trimming stripped 1 base from V and 0 bases from J, with 9 bases between. This CDR3 has 15 residues. The germline gives CDR1 SGHVS, CDR2 FQNEAQ. The CDR3 sequence: CASSLVGGLNTEAFF. In nucleotides, the CDR3 is TGTGCCAGCAGCTTAGTAGGAGGGTTGAACACTGAAGCTTTCTTT. The complete variable domain, with remaining parts taken from reference TRBV7-8 and TRBJ1-1, reads GAGVSQSPRYKVAKRGQDVALRCDPISGHVSLFWYQQALGQGPEFLTYFQNEAQLDKSGLPSDRFFAERPEGSVSTLKIQRTQQEDSAVYLCASSLVGGLNTEAFFGQGTRLTVV.

This chain links TRBV19 with TRBJ2-2; weak D call: TRBD1 (6 bases). Trimming pared 8 bases from V and 6 bases from J, leaving 16 bases between. CDR1 is LNHDA and CDR2 is SQIVND in the germline V gene (reference sequence). The CDR3 spans 14 residues. Written as DNA, the CDR3 is TGTGCCAGTTCGACGACAGGCCCGGCCGGGGAGCTGTTTTTT. Encoded protein: CASSTTGPAGELFF.